These 11 T cell receptor beta chains originate from one sample sequenced in a study of CD8+ T cells in alopecia areata. Regarding treatment: oral pan-JAK inhibitor, 5-10 mg twice daily. TCR sequencing used cDNA made by reverse transcription of extracted RNA. Generated by immunoSEQ multiplex PCR, the TCRdb table keeps only in-frame clones and is missing some. The top ten hold approximately 0.69% of the sample, which has about 190,000 clones, about three fifths seen once. Sequenced material: CD4+ T cells sorted from blood, taken at week 4, from a patient treated with tofacitinib. Receptors were obtained from a human donor with alopecia areata.

The genes are TRBV4-2 and TRBJ2-3, with 10 nucleotides matching TRBD1. Per germline, CDR1 LGHNA and CDR2 YNFKEQ. The CDR3 is made up of 14 amino acids. The trim removed 4 bases at V and 3 bases at J, leaving 1 base unmatched. The CDR3 loop reads CASSRTGGTDTQYF. The CDR3 DNA is TGTGCCAGCAGCCGGACAGGGGGTACAGATACGCAGTATTTT.

The rearrangement joins TRBV5-1 to TRBJ2-5; 12 positions match TRBD2. This CDR3 is built from 15 residues. In germline, CDR1 is SGHRS, CDR2 YFSETQ. The V and J ends lost 3 bases and 5 bases, in that order; junction bases with no gene match: 5. CDR3 bases: TGCGCCAGCAGCTGGGGGACTAGCGGGTTTGAGACCCAGTACTTC. Residues: CASSWGTSGFETQYF.

The chain uses TRBV9 and TRBJ1-3; possibly TRBD1 for D (5 bases). CDR3 length equals 14 residues. Trimming removed 4 bases at V and 0 bases at J, with 8 bases between. Germline loops: CDR1 SGDLS, CDR2 YYNGEE. The DNA for the CDR3 is TGTGCCAGCAGCCGGGACGGCTCTGGAAACACCATATATTTT. Its translation: CASSRDGSGNTIYF.

The rearrangement uses TRBV7-2 and TRBJ2-5, with 9 bases that match TRBD1. Germline CDR1 and CDR2: SGHTA and FQGNSA. J lost 2 bases, V lost 5 bases, and 6 bases had no gene match. This CDR3 region has 15 residues. The chain's CDR3 is CASSKQTGGQETQYF. Here the CDR3 DNA reads TGTGCCAGCAGCAAACAGACAGGGGGACAAGAGACCCAGTACTTC. The full variable domain, rest sourced from reference TRBV7-2 and TRBJ2-5, is GAGVSQSPSNKVTEKGKDVELRCDPISGHTALYWYRQSLGQGLEFLIYFQGNSAPDKSGLPSDRFSAERTGGSVSTLTIQRTQQEDSAVYLCASSKQTGGQETQYFGPGTRLLVL.

This sequence joins TRBV10-3 and TRBJ1-3; D gene uncertain. Trimming removed 0 bases at V and 0 bases at J, with 6 bases between. This CDR3 has 15 residues. From germline, CDR1 is ENHRY and CDR2 SYGVKD. CDR3 sequence reads: CAISESTSSGNTIYF. The CDR3 nucleotides are TGTGCCATCAGTGAGTCCACCAGCTCTGGAAACACCATATATTTT.

This clone was counted a single time. Written as DNA, the CDR3 is TGCAGCGTAAGCCGGAGTGTCACTGAAGCTTTCTTT. Translation: CSVSRSVTEAFF. The V gene is TRBV29-1, the J gene TRBJ1-1, with D unclear. Germline loops: CDR1 SQVTM, CDR2 ANQGSEA. CDR3 length equals 12 residues. V was clipped by 6 bases and J by 4 bases, with 12 bases between them. The full variable domain, rest sourced from reference TRBV29-1 and TRBJ1-1, is SAVISQKPSRDICQRGTSLTIQCQVDSQVTMMFWYRQQPGQSLTLIATANQGSEATYESGFVIDKFPISRPNLTFSTLTVSNMSPEDSSIYLCSVSRSVTEAFFGQGTRLTVV.

This clone was picked up a small number of times. The rearrangement uses TRBV29-1 and TRBJ2-1; 9 bases map to TRBD2. Germline trimming cut 7 bases from V and 1 base from J; bases unmatched to any gene: 5. This CDR3 has 14 residues. CDR1 and CDR2 (germline): SQVTM, ANQGSEA. The CDR3 loop is CSGKTSGSYNEQFF. The CDR3 DNA reads as TGCAGCGGAAAGACTAGCGGTTCCTACAATGAGCAGTTCTTC.

This clone was observed a handful of times. The gene calls are TRBV2 and TRBJ1-4; D may be TRBD1 (6 bases). Germline-derived CDR1 and CDR2 are SNHLY and FYNNEI. This CDR3 comprises 14 residues. Trimming took 6 bases from V and 5 from J, leaving 13 bases between them. The CDR3 DNA reads as TGTGCCAGCAGCCCACGGCAGGGGAATGAAAAACTGTTTTTT. This gives the protein CASSPRQGNEKLFF.

This clone occurred a few times. The chain combines TRBV5-1 with TRBJ2-5; D unclear. V lost 4 bases to trimming and J lost 0 bases, with 13 bases between them. The CDR3 is 15 amino acids. Germline V CDR1 and CDR2: SGHRS, YFSETQ. The CDR3 bases are TGCGCCAGCAGCACGGACGGCCAGTACCAAGAGACCCAGTACTTC. The encoded protein is CASSTDGQYQETQYF.

The rearrangement joins TRBV30 to TRBJ2-5; D not certain. V lost 0 bases to trimming and J lost 4 bases, with 3 bases between them. The CDR3 is 11 amino acids. Germline assignment: CDR1 GTSNPN and CDR2 SVGIG (reference sequence). CDR3 in amino acids: CAWSVTETQYF. In nucleotides, the CDR3 is TGTGCCTGGAGTGTAACAGAGACCCAGTACTTC.

The chain combines TRBV2 with TRBJ2-2; possible D gene TRBD1, 6 bases. Trimming removed 6 bases from V and 0 bases from J, with 11 bases in between. The CDR3 has 15 residues. The germline V gene has CDR1 SNHLY and CDR2 FYNNEI. The CDR3 nucleotides read TGTGCCAGCAGCGTCGGACAGACGAACACCGGGGAGCTGTTTTTT. Translated: CASSVGQTNTGELFF.